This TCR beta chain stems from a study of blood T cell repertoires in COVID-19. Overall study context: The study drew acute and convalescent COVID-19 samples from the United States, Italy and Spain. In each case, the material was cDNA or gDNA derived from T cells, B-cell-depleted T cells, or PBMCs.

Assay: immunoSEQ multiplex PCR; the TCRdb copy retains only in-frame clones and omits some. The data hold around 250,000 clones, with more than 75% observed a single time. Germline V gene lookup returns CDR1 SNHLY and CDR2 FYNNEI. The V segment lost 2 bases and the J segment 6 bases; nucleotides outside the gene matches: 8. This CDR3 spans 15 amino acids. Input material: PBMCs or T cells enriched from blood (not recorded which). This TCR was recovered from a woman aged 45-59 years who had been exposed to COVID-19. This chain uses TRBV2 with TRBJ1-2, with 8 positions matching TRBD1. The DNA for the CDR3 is TGTGCCAGCAGTGAACAAGGCCGGACAGGGAATGGCTACACCTTC. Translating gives CASSEQGRTGNGYTF.